Listed here are 20 T cell receptor beta chains from one sample, sequenced in a study of OX40 agonist ivuxolimab in advanced cancers. Clones were read by immunoSEQ multiplex PCR, and TCRdb kept only the in-frame ones, dropping some. The sample has 55,000 to 70,000 clones, about 93% seen once. Sample: CD4+ or CD8+ T cells sorted from blood, taken in a trial of the OX40 agonist ivuxolimab. Receptor source: an adult with an advanced solid tumor such as melanoma, head and neck, liver or kidney cancer.

This chain connects TRBV7-9 to TRBJ1-5; weak D call: TRBD1 (5 bases). CDR3 length equals 13 residues. Germline loops: CDR1 SEHNR, CDR2 FQNEAQ (reference sequence). V was cut by 7 bases and J by 7 bases, with 14 bases left in between. CDR3 sequence: CASTLGPAQPQHF. CDR3 nucleotide sequence: TGTGCCAGCACCCTGGGGCCGGCCCAGCCCCAGCATTTT.

A word on this clone: Other DNA sequences of this sample code for an identical CDR3. The rearrangement uses TRBV5-1 and TRBJ2-7; D gene ambiguous. V was shortened by 2 bases and J by 3 bases, with 9 bases between the two germline ends. In germline, CDR1 is SGHRS, CDR2 YFSETQ. The CDR3 spans 13 residues. CDR3 loop: CASSFSSNYEQYF. The CDR3 nucleotides read TGCGCCAGCAGCTTTTCCTCTAACTACGAGCAGTACTTC.

This clone was recorded once. This rearrangement joins TRBV5-4 to TRBJ2-7; 10 positions match TRBD1. Germline trimming cut 4 bases from V and 5 bases from J; bases unmatched to any gene: 12. Germline V CDR1 and CDR2: SGHNT, YYREEE (reference sequence). The CDR3 runs 16 residues. In nucleotides, the CDR3 is TGTGCCAGCAGCCCCCTCCTGGGACAGGGGTTTCACGAGCAGTACTTC. As protein: CASSPLLGQGFHEQYF.

This clone showed up just once. The CDR3 sequence: CASRHWTGGAENGYTF. The CDR3 coding sequence is TGCGCCAGCAGACATTGGACAGGGGGCGCAGAAAATGGCTACACCTTC. This rearrangement joins TRBV4-1 to TRBJ1-2, with TRBD1 matching 11 bases. The J segment lost 6 bases and the V segment lost 6 bases, leaving 12 bases of the junction unmatched. There are 16 residues in the CDR3. From germline, CDR1 is MGHRA and CDR2 YSYEKL.

The chain couples TRBV28 to TRBJ1-3, with TRBD1 as a possible D gene (6 bases). Germline V gene lookup returns CDR1 MDHEN and CDR2 SYDVKM. There are 16 residues in the CDR3. V was cut by 6 bases and J by 1 base, with 16 bases left in between. The CDR3 sequence: CASSWGTRGSGNTIYF. In DNA, the CDR3 is TGTGCCAGCAGCTGGGGGACAAGGGGTTCTGGAAACACCATATATTTT.

CDR3 in amino acids: CASRGDRGLHEQYF. The CDR3 coding sequence is TGTGCCAGCAGGGGGGACAGGGGATTACACGAGCAGTACTTC. This chain connects TRBV6-6 to TRBJ2-7, with TRBD1 matching 10 bases. Germline-derived CDR1 and CDR2 are MNHNY and SVGAGI (reference sequence). V lost 6 bases, J lost 5 bases, and 7 bases stayed unmatched. The CDR3 is made up of 14 amino acids.

This chain uses TRBV27 with TRBJ2-1; 10 bases are a match to TRBD2. The CDR3 has 15 residues. The V segment lost 3 bases and the J segment 6 bases; nucleotides outside the gene matches: 5. Germline CDR1 is MNHEY and CDR2 is SMNVEV (reference sequence). The CDR3: CASSFSLAGSNEQFF. The CDR3 DNA follows: TGTGCCAGCAGTTTCTCACTAGCGGGGAGCAATGAGCAGTTCTTC.

This clone was counted a single time. V usage is TRBV4-3 and J usage is TRBJ2-7; the D gene is possibly TRBD2 (6 bases). The CDR3 runs to 14 residues. V lost 0 bases to trimming and J lost 6 bases, with 12 bases between them. The germline V gene has CDR1 LGHNA and CDR2 YSLEER. The DNA for the CDR3 is TGCGCCAGCAGCCAAGATGGGGGACTGGCCGAGCAGTACTTC. Translated, it gives CASSQDGGLAEQYF.

This rearrangement joins TRBV14 to TRBJ1-2, with 9 bases fitting TRBD1. Germline V gives CDR1 SGHDN, CDR2 FVKESK. CDR3 length: 13 residues. V shed 5 bases and J 6 bases; nucleotides not matched to a gene: 4. CDR3 sequence reads: CASSLRTGDGYTF. The CDR3 bases are TGTGCCAGCAGCTTGAGGACAGGGGATGGCTACACCTTC.

This chain joins TRBV27 and TRBJ1-1; no reliable D call. Germline lookup yields CDR1 MNHEY and CDR2 SMNVEV (reference sequence). V lost 3 bases and J 4 bases, leaving 6 bases between the germline ends. The CDR3 sequence is 12 residues long. The CDR3 DNA sequence: TGTGCCAGCAGTTTCTGGGGCACTGAAGCTTTCTTT. As protein: CASSFWGTEAFF.

This chain uses TRBV5-1 with TRBJ2-1, with D uncertain. Trimming took off 5 bases at V and 6 bases at J, with 9 bases between the two ends. The CDR3 covers 12 residues. Germline CDR1 is SGHRS and CDR2 is YFSETQ. The CDR3 bases are TGCGCCAGCAGTAGAGGCCCCAATGAGCAGTTCTTC. Residues: CASSRGPNEQFF. Drawing the rest from reference TRBV5-1 and TRBJ2-1, the complete variable domain is KAGVTQTPRYLIKTRGQQVTLSCSPISGHRSVSWYQQTPGQGLQFLFEYFSETQRNKGNFPGRFSGRQFSNSRSEMNVSTLELGDSALYLCASSRGPNEQFFGPGTRLTVL.

V usage is TRBV4-3 and J usage is TRBJ2-7; D gene uncertain. Germline CDR1 reads LGHNA; CDR2 reads YSLEER. Trimming removed 1 base at V and 2 bases at J, with 9 bases between. The CDR3 has 14 residues. CDR3 residues: CASSQGDRAYEQYF. For the CDR3, the DNA is TGCGCCAGCAGCCAAGGAGACCGAGCCTACGAGCAGTACTTC.

This clone was detected only once. V gene TRBV4-1 combines with J gene TRBJ2-5; no clear D gene. The CDR3 is 14 residues long. Germline CDR1 is MGHRA and CDR2 is YSYEKL. Between the trimmed V and J ends, which lost 0 bases and 6 bases, there was a span of 11 bases. For the CDR3, the DNA is TGCGCCAGCAGCCAAGATGGAAGCGTCCAGACCCAGTACTTC. This codes for CASSQDGSVQTQYF.

V is TRBV7-9 and J is TRBJ1-3; D ambiguous. The germline V gene encodes CDR1 SEHNR and CDR2 FQNEAQ (reference sequence). The CDR3 extends over 16 amino acids. V was pared by 1 base and J by 4 bases, with 14 bases between. DNA of the CDR3: TGTGCCAGCAGCTTAGAGTCGACACTTGGGGGAAACACCATATATTTT. Protein: CASSLESTLGGNTIYF.

The rearrangement uses TRBV7-9 and TRBJ1-1, with 9 bases matching TRBD1. The CDR3 consists of 14 residues. V lost 5 bases and J lost 4; bases outside the gene matches: 5. The germline V gene has CDR1 SEHNR and CDR2 FQNEAQ (reference sequence). DNA for the CDR3: TGTGCCAGCAGCCCTACAGGGGGCGTCACTGAAGCTTTCTTT. Residues: CASSPTGGVTEAFF. Based on the CDR3 plus reference TRBV7-9 and TRBJ1-1, the full variable domain is DTGVSQNPRHKITKRGQNVTFRCDPISEHNRLYWYRQTLGQGPEFLTYFQNEAQLEKSRLLSDRFSAERPKGSFSTLEIQRTEQGDSAMYLCASSPTGGVTEAFFGQGTRLTVV.

Points on this clone: Different DNA sequences within this sample yield the same CDR3. The rearrangement joins TRBV19 to TRBJ1-1; the D gene is possibly TRBD1 (5 bases). CDR1 LNHDA and CDR2 SQIVND come from the germline V gene (reference sequence). V shed 5 bases and J shed 5 bases, with 9 bases lying between them. This CDR3 region has 12 residues. DNA of the CDR3: TGTGCCAGTAGTGGGGGGTGGACTGAAGCTTTCTTT. Protein sequence: CASSGGWTEAFF.

The genes are TRBV7-9 and TRBJ2-5, with 7 bases matching TRBD2. The J call may be in error: the DNA end matches TRBJ2-7 better. The CDR3 has 15 residues. Germline-derived CDR1 and CDR2 are SEHNR and FQNEAQ (reference sequence). The CDR3 coding sequence is TGTGCCAGCAGCCCCGGGGGGATTGGGCATTACGAGCAGTACTTC. It codes for CASSPGGIGHYEQYF.

This clone was observed once. The chain joins TRBV6-5 to TRBJ2-3; maybe TRBD2 (5 bases). V was trimmed by 5 bases and J by 8 bases, leaving 14 bases between them. This CDR3 has 13 amino acids. Germline lookup yields CDR1 MNHEY and CDR2 SVGAGI. DNA for the CDR3: TGTGCCAGCAGTCCCGCAAGGGCGGGTACGCAGTATTTT. It codes for CASSPARAGTQYF.

The rearrangement uses TRBV30 and TRBJ1-6; D gene ambiguous. The V end was cut by 0 bases, the J end by 8 bases, with 8 bases between. There are 13 residues in the CDR3. The V gene's germline CDR1 is GTSNPN and CDR2 SVGIG (reference sequence). For the CDR3, the DNA is TGTGCCTGGAGTGTAATTTCGGATTCACCCCTCCACTTT. Translation gives CAWSVISDSPLHF.

This clone was counted a single time. The chain couples TRBV4-2 to TRBJ2-5, with 8 bases lining up with TRBD1. CDR3 length: 19 amino acids. The germline V gene has CDR1 LGHNA and CDR2 YNFKEQ. With 0 bases clipped from V and 4 bases from J, the junction kept 16 bases outside the gene matches. The CDR3 region has the DNA TGTGCCAGCAGCCAAGACCTCATCTCCCTCGGACAGGGCAGAGAGACCCAGTACTTC. This sequence encodes CASSQDLISLGQGRETQYF.